This TCR beta chain was obtained from a study of shared clonotypes between healthy human individuals. Germline V gives CDR1 GTSNPN, CDR2 SVGIG (reference sequence). The CDR3 contains 18 residues. J lost 7 bases, V lost 3 bases, and 14 bases had no gene match. TCRdb's copy holds only in-frame clones and misses some; the assay was immunoSEQ multiplex PCR. The sample lists 450,000 to 650,000 clones; roughly four fifths were seen once. Sequencing was performed on PBMCs. The chain employs TRBV30 and TRBJ1-6; TRBD1 matches at 11 bases. This sequence originates from a woman between 40 and 55 years old in good health. Some clones in this sample may be carry-over from other donors' samples. CDR3 sequence reads: CAWSTGTGGSQWNSPLHF. The CDR3 nucleotides are TGTGCCTGGAGCACCGGGACAGGGGGTTCCCAGTGGAATTCACCCCTCCACTTT.